The T cell receptor (beta chain) described here comes from a study of long-term antiretroviral therapy in people with HIV. Findings and limits, study-wide: When set beside controls, HIV repertoires had CDR3 length ranges that were narrower. Diversity measured after ART increased yet remained under transplant donor controls. Blood sampling spanned 2004 to 2017, possibly under older ART regimens. Before ART, certain clones expanded, and these dominated the repertoire at all time points.

Notes on this clone: Its antigen is not identified.

CDR1 is MNHEY, CDR2 SVGAGI, per germline. The CDR3 sequence is 15 residues long. Assay version v3.0 of immunoSEQ was used, and it was run at survey level. TCRdb's table, derived via immunoSEQ multiplex PCR, lists solely in-frame clones and lacks some. The sample includes tens of thousands of clones, 95% to 96% of them seen just once. V and J are TRBV6-5 and TRBJ2-5, with D perhaps TRBD2 (5 bases). The end of the DNA aligns better with TRBJ2-7, so the J call may be wrong. This clonotype originated in a man aged 25 to 45 with HIV. The specimen was unsorted PBMCs, collected 6.5 to 6.6 years after starting antiretroviral therapy. CDR3 sequence: CASSSPGAENYEQYF. The CDR3 bases are TGTGCCAGCTCCTCCCCAGGAGCGGAGAACTACGAGCAGTACTTC.